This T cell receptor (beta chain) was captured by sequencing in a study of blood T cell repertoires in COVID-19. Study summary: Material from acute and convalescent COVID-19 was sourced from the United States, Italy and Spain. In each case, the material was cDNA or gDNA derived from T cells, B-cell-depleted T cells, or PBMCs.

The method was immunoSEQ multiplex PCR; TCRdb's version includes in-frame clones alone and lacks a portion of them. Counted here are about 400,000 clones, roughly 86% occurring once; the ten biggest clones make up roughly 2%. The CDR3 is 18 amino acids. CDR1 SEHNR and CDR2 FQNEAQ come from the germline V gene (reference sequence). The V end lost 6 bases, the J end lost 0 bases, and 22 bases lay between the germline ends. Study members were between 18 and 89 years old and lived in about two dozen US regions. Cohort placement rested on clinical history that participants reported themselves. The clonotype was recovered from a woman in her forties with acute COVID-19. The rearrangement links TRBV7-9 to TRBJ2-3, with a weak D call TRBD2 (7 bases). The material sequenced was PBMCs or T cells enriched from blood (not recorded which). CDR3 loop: CASRDYPGRGPSTDTQYF. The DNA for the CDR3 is TGTGCCAGCAGGGATTACCCTGGGCGGGGGCCGAGCACAGATACGCAGTATTTT.